This T cell receptor (beta chain) was captured by sequencing in a study of blood T cell repertoires in COVID-19. The wider study: COVID-19 samples collected from the United States, Italy and Spain covered acute and convalescent phases. Nucleic acid was either cDNA or gDNA, and it came from T cells, B-cell-depleted T cells, or PBMCs.

Some clones are missing from TCRdb's copy, which holds only in-frame ones; the method was immunoSEQ multiplex PCR. The repertoire holds roughly 92,000 clones, with over 75% as singletons. The V and J ends lost 1 base and 1 base respectively, with 7 bases between them. Germline V CDR1 and CDR2: SGHVS, FQNEAQ. The CDR3 totals 14 residues. Source material: peripheral blood. This receptor was identified in a human donor with acute or convalescent COVID-19. The donor label of this sample is uncertain. The genes are TRBV7-8 and TRBJ1-1; possible D gene TRBD1, 5 bases. CDR3 in DNA: TGTGCCAGCAGCTTAGGGGGCAGGAACACTGAAGCTTTCTTT. Translated: CASSLGGRNTEAFF. Full variable domain (missing parts from reference TRBV7-8 and TRBJ1-1): GAGVSQSPRYKVAKRGQDVALRCDPISGHVSLFWYQQALGQGPEFLTYFQNEAQLDKSGLPSDRFFAERPEGSVSTLKIQRTQQEDSAVYLCASSLGGRNTEAFFGQGTRLTVV.